A single sample is the source of the 26 T cell receptor beta chains below, sequenced in a study of identical twins. In TCRdb, the 5' RACE reads were re-called with MiXCR into one record per CDR3 protein. In the table there are 250,000 or so distinct CDR3 sequences, about 8.9% of which are singletons. The same data also contributed to another study, on yellow fever vaccine responses in identical twins.

The material sequenced was CD8+ T cells sorted from blood. All receptors derive from a woman aged 18-35 years in good health.

This clonotype was seen ten or more times. The V gene is TRBV6-2 or TRBV6-3, the J gene TRBJ1-5; D uncertain. V shed 2 bases and J shed 3 bases, with 8 bases lying between them. The CDR3 consists of 14 residues. Germline V CDR1 and CDR2: MNHEY, SVGEGT. The CDR3 DNA reads TGTGCCAGCAGTTACGACGGTTTCAATCAGCCCCAGCATTTT. It translates to CASSYDGFNQPQHF.

This clonotype appeared many times. V gene TRBV14 combines with J gene TRBJ2-1; weak D call: TRBD2 (5 bases). The CDR3 length is 14 residues. Germline lookup yields CDR1 SGHDN and CDR2 FVKESK. With 1 base removed from V and 4 bases from J, the gap between germline ends came to 8 bases. This CDR3 reads CASSQAGRYNEQFF. As DNA, the CDR3 is TGTGCCAGCAGCCAAGCGGGAAGGTACAATGAGCAGTTCTTC.

This clonotype was detected only a few times. The chain uses TRBV20-1 and TRBJ2-7; D possibly corresponds to TRBD2 (5 bases). There are 14 residues in the CDR3. V lost 6 bases and J 3 bases, leaving 18 bases between the germline ends. The germline V gene encodes CDR1 DFQATT and CDR2 SNEGSKA (reference sequence). The CDR3 nucleotides are TGCAGTGCCCAAACCGAGGGTCTGGGCTACGAGCAGTACTTC. Its translation is CSAQTEGLGYEQYF.

This clonotype was observed a handful of times. This sequence joins TRBV9 and TRBJ2-1; the D is unclear. Trimming pared 4 bases from V and 9 bases from J, leaving 8 bases between. CDR3 length: 11 amino acids. Germline-derived CDR1 and CDR2 are SGDLS and YYNGEE. The CDR3 region is CASSRSGEQFF. For the CDR3, the DNA is TGTGCCAGCAGCAGGTCGGGTGAGCAGTTCTTC.

This clonotype was counted between two and nine times. V and J are TRBV30 and TRBJ2-1; no definite D call. The CDR3 extends over 11 amino acids. Germline values: CDR1 GTSNPN, CDR2 SVGIG (reference sequence). V dropped 3 bases and J dropped 8 bases, with 8 bases sitting between them. The CDR3 DNA follows: TGTGCCTGGAGCCCCTCCGATGAGCAGTTCTTC. It yields the protein CAWSPSDEQFF.

This clonotype occurred many times. The CDR3: CASSSLRDSSYEQYF. Here the CDR3 DNA reads TGTGCCAGCAGTTCCCTCCGGGACAGCTCCTACGAGCAGTACTTC. This rearrangement joins TRBV12-3 or TRBV12-4 to TRBJ2-7, with TRBD1 matching over 7 bases. With 4 bases clipped from V and 0 bases from J, the junction kept 6 bases outside the gene matches. This CDR3 is built from 15 residues.

Only a few counts were recorded for this clonotype. This chain links TRBV24-1 with TRBJ2-5; D may match TRBD1 or TRBD2 (5 bases each). Trimming left V 3 bases short and J 5 bases short, with 12 bases between. Germline assignment: CDR1 KGHDR and CDR2 SFDVKD. The CDR3 totals 14 residues. Here the CDR3 reads CATSDRDVRETQYF. The CDR3, as DNA: TGTGCCACCAGTGATCGGGACGTTCGGGAGACCCAGTACTTC.

The chain uses TRBV7-9 and TRBJ2-2; D could derive from TRBD1 or TRBD2 (5 bases each). V was shortened by 2 bases and J by 7 bases, with 14 bases between the two germline ends. The CDR3 consists of 15 residues. CDR1 is SEHNR and CDR2 is FQNEAQ in the germline V gene (reference sequence). The CDR3 bases are TGTGCCAGCAGCTTACCTGGGGGAAACGTCGGGGAGCTGTTTTTT. Its translation is CASSLPGGNVGELFF.

In its sample, this clonotype was seen many times. V gene TRBV6-2 or TRBV6-3 combines with J gene TRBJ2-7; the D gene is possibly TRBD2 (5 bases). The CDR3 length is 14 residues. With 0 bases removed from V and 4 bases from J, the gap between germline ends came to 10 bases. CDR1 and CDR2 from the germline V gene are MNHEY and SVGEGT. The CDR3 DNA reads TGTGCCAGCAGTTACTCCAGGACTCAGTACGAGCAGTACTTC. Amino acid sequence: CASSYSRTQYEQYF.

At least ten counts were recorded for this clonotype. V and J are TRBV20-1 and TRBJ2-1, with TRBD2 identical over 13 bases. CDR1 and CDR2 (germline): DFQATT, SNEGSKA (reference sequence). The CDR3 covers 15 residues. V lost 1 base to trimming and J lost 8 bases; unmatched junction nucleotides: 5. CDR3: CSARGTSGGIHEQFF. The CDR3 DNA sequence: TGCAGTGCTAGAGGGACTAGCGGGGGCATCCATGAGCAGTTCTTC.

The genes are TRBV7-9 and TRBJ2-2; a possible D gene is TRBD2 (6 bases). The CDR3 contains 13 residues. CDR1 SEHNR and CDR2 FQNEAQ come from the germline V gene (reference sequence). V was cut by 9 bases and J by 10 bases, with 18 bases left in between. Here the CDR3 DNA reads TGTGCCAGTTTAGGGACTGGATGGGAGGAGCTGTTTTTT. As protein: CASLGTGWEELFF. Full variable domain (rest looked up from reference TRBV7-9 and TRBJ2-2): DTGVSQNPRHKITKRGQNVTFRCDPISEHNRLYWYRQTLGQGPEFLTYFQNEAQLEKSRLLSDRFSAERPKGSFSTLEIQRTEQGDSAMYLCASLGTGWEELFFGEGSRLTVL.

This clonotype was seen ten or more times. This rearrangement joins TRBV2 to TRBJ1-6; D remains unclear. This CDR3 has 12 residues. Germline V gives CDR1 SNHLY, CDR2 FYNNEI. Trimming took off 4 bases at V and 14 bases at J, with 12 bases between the two ends. CDR3 loop: CASSGLEASLHF. Here the CDR3 DNA reads TGTGCCAGCAGTGGACTGGAAGCGTCCCTCCACTTT.

This clonotype was observed a few times. V gene TRBV4-1 combines with J gene TRBJ1-2; possibly TRBD1 for D (6 bases). The CDR3 sequence is 13 residues long. Per germline, CDR1 MGHRA and CDR2 YSYEKL. V lost 0 bases to trimming and J lost 8 bases, with 10 bases between them. CDR3 region: CASSQDGTRGYTF. The CDR3 DNA reads TGCGCCAGCAGCCAAGATGGGACAAGAGGCTACACCTTC.

This clonotype was picked up many times. The chain links TRBV7-3 to TRBJ2-7, with D unresolved. Looked up from germline, CDR1 is SGHTA and CDR2 is FQGTGA. V lost 2 bases and J 5 bases, leaving 10 bases between the germline ends. The CDR3 runs to 13 residues. CDR3 sequence reads: CASSLFLGNEQYF. The CDR3 nucleotides are TGTGCCAGCAGCTTATTTTTAGGAAACGAGCAGTACTTC. The full variable domain, rest sourced from reference TRBV7-3 and TRBJ2-7, is GAGVSQTPSNKVTEKGKYVELRCDPISGHTALYWYRQSLGQGPEFLIYFQGTGAADDSGLPNDRFFAVRPEGSVSTLKIQRTERGDSAVYLCASSLFLGNEQYFGPGTRLTVT.

This clonotype was detected many times. The V gene is TRBV7-3, the J gene TRBJ2-5; the D gene is possibly TRBD2 (6 bases). Between the trimmed V and J ends, which lost 5 bases and 5 bases, there was a span of 15 bases. This CDR3 is 14 amino acids long. CDR1 SGHTA and CDR2 FQGTGA come from the germline V gene. CDR3 sequence: CASSDVGGRETQYF. The CDR3 coding sequence is TGTGCCAGCAGCGACGTGGGGGGACGGGAGACCCAGTACTTC. The whole variable domain, filled in from reference TRBV7-3 and TRBJ2-5, reads GAGVSQTPSNKVTEKGKYVELRCDPISGHTALYWYRQSLGQGPEFLIYFQGTGAADDSGLPNDRFFAVRPEGSVSTLKIQRTERGDSAVYLCASSDVGGRETQYFGPGTRLLVL.

This clonotype has just a few counts. The gene calls are TRBV20-1 and TRBJ2-7, with D possibly TRBD2 on 6 matching bases. The CDR3 loop spans 14 amino acids. The V gene lost 0 bases and the J gene lost 3 bases, with 12 bases spanning the gap. Germline V CDR1 and CDR2: DFQATT, SNEGSKA (reference sequence). This CDR3 is CSARDGTLDYEQYF. The CDR3 DNA follows: TGCAGTGCTAGAGATGGGACTTTGGACTACGAGCAGTACTTC.

There are a few counts of this clonotype. This CDR3 is CASRAPGTGLDEQYF. The CDR3 nucleotides are TGTGCCAGCAGAGCCCCCGGGACAGGGTTAGACGAGCAGTACTTC. V usage is TRBV28 and J usage is TRBJ2-7; TRBD1 aligns across 9 bases. V dropped 6 bases and J dropped 5; count of bases not matched to a gene: 11. CDR1 and CDR2 (germline): MDHEN, SYDVKM. There are 15 residues in the CDR3. Full variable domain (missing parts from reference TRBV28 and TRBJ2-7): DVKVTQSSRYLVKRTGEKVFLECVQDMDHENMFWYRQDPGLGLRLIYFSYDVKMKEKGDIPEGYSVSREKKERFSLILESASTNQTSMYLCASRAPGTGLDEQYFGPGTRLTVT.

This clonotype came up a few times. The chain is built from TRBV29-1 and TRBJ2-7; the match to TRBD1 covers 8 bases. CDR3 length equals 14 residues. Germline V gene sequence: CDR1 SQVTM, CDR2 ANQGSEA. The V and J ends lost 2 bases and 3 bases, in that order; junction bases with no gene match: 6. In nucleotides, the CDR3 is TGCAGCGTTGAAACGGGACAGGAAAACTACGAGCAGTACTTC. Its translation is CSVETGQENYEQYF.

CDR3 residues: CASSKQGTGELFF. CDR3 nucleotides: TGTGCCAGCAGTAAACAGGGCACCGGGGAGCTGTTTTTT. V gene TRBV27 combines with J gene TRBJ2-2, with D perhaps TRBD1 (6 bases). The V gene lost 5 bases and the J gene lost 4 bases, with 8 bases spanning the gap. The CDR3 has 13 amino acids. Germline V gene data show CDR1 as MNHEY and CDR2 as SMNVEV (reference sequence).

This clonotype was counted at least ten times. A junction end diverges from the germline sequence, so it may reflect a read error. V gene TRBV5-1 combines with J gene TRBJ2-3, with 8 bases identical to TRBD2. Germline V lookup: CDR1 SGHRS, CDR2 YFSETQ. This CDR3 contains 15 residues. The CDR3 is CASSLGGGSTDTQYF. CDR3 coding DNA: TGTGCCAGCAGCTTAGGCGGGGGGTCCACAGATACGCAGTATTTT. Full variable domain (rest looked up from reference TRBV5-1 and TRBJ2-3): KAGVTQTPRYLIKTRGQQVTLSCSPISGHRSVSWYQQTPGQGLQFLFEYFSETQRNKGNFPGRFSGRQFSNSRSEMNVSTLELGDSALYLCASSLGGGSTDTQYFGPGTRLTVL.

This clonotype was counted ten times or more. The genes are TRBV7-9 and TRBJ2-1; D uncertain. V was clipped by 3 bases and J by 2 bases, with 8 bases between them. CDR1 is SEHNR, CDR2 FQNEAQ, per germline (reference sequence). The CDR3 is 14 amino acids. Written as DNA, the CDR3 is TGTGCCAGCAGCTTGGAGCCACCCTACAATGAGCAGTTCTTC. As protein: CASSLEPPYNEQFF.

The chain employs TRBV20-1 and TRBJ2-3; the D is unclear. From germline, CDR1 is DFQATT and CDR2 SNEGSKA (reference sequence). This CDR3 comprises 13 residues. V gave up 6 bases and J gave up 1 base, with 11 bases separating them. The CDR3 nucleotides read TGCAGTGCCAGCCCCGACCGCACAGATACGCAGTATTTT. Protein sequence: CSASPDRTDTQYF.

The chain uses TRBV12-3 or TRBV12-4 and TRBJ2-1; D is unresolved. The V end lost 6 bases, the J end lost 7 bases, and 7 bases lay between the germline ends. CDR3 size: 11 residues. CDR3 bases: TGTGCCAGCAGCCAACCAAATGAGCAGTTCTTC. Its translation is CASSQPNEQFF.

The chain couples TRBV28 to TRBJ2-1, with 14 bases lining up with TRBD2. Germline trimming cut 5 bases from V and 12 bases from J; bases unmatched to any gene: 15. The germline V gene has CDR1 MDHEN and CDR2 SYDVKM. CDR3 length: 17 residues. CDR3 residues: CASSPRLAGGPEDGQFF. CDR3 sequence (DNA): TGTGCCAGCAGTCCGCGACTAGCGGGAGGGCCAGAGGATGGGCAGTTCTTC.

This clonotype was observed a handful of times. The rearrangement uses TRBV6-5 and TRBJ2-7; tentative D call: TRBD2 (6 bases). The V end was cut by 6 bases, the J end by 4 bases, with 28 bases between. Looked up from germline, CDR1 is MNHEY and CDR2 is SVGAGI. This CDR3 has 18 residues. In DNA form, the CDR3 reads TGTGCCAGCAGATCTCCAGTGGGGACCGGGACTCTCACTTACGAGCAGTACTTC. Protein sequence: CASRSPVGTGTLTYEQYF.

This clonotype was detected a few times. J is TRBJ2-5 and V is TRBV28; 8 bases are a match to TRBD2. The CDR3 loop spans 17 amino acids. The V and J ends lost 2 bases and 1 base, in that order; junction bases with no gene match: 9. From germline, CDR1 is MDHEN and CDR2 SYDVKM. CDR3 sequence: CASSLGGLAGPQETQYF. DNA of the CDR3: TGTGCCAGCAGTTTAGGCGGTCTAGCGGGCCCCCAAGAGACCCAGTACTTC.